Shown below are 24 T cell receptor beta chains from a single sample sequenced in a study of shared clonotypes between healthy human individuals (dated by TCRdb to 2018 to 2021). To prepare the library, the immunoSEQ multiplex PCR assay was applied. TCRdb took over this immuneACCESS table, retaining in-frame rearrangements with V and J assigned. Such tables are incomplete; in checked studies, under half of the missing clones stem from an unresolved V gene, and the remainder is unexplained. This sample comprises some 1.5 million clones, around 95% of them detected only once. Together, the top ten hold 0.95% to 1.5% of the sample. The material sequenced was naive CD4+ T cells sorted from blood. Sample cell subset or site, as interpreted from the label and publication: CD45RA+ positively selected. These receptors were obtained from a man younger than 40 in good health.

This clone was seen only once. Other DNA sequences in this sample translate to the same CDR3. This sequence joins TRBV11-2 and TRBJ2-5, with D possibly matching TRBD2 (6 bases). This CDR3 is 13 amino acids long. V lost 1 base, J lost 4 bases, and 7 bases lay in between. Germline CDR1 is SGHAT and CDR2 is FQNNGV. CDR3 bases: TGTGCCAGCAGCTTAGCGGGAGCAGAGACCCAGTACTTC. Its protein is CASSLAGAETQYF.

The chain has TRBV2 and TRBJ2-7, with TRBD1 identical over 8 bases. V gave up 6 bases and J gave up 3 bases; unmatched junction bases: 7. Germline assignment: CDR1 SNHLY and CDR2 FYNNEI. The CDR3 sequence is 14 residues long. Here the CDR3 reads CASRGTGRFYEQYF. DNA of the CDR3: TGTGCCAGCAGGGGGACAGGACGATTCTACGAGCAGTACTTC.

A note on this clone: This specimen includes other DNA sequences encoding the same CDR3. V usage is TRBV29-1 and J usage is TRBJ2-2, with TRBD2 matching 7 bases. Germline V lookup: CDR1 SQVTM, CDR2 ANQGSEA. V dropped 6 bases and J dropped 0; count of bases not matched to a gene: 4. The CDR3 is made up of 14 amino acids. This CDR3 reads CSVARGANTGELFF. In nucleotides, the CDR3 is TGCAGCGTCGCCCGGGGGGCGAACACCGGGGAGCTGTTTTTT.

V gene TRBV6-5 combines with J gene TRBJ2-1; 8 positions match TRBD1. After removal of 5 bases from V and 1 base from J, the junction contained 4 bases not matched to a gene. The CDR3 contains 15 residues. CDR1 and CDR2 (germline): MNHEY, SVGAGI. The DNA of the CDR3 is TGTGCCAGCAGTATGGACAGGGCATCCTACAATGAGCAGTTCTTC. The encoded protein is CASSMDRASYNEQFF.

CDR3: CATKRRGKGQYANTGELFF. In DNA, the CDR3 is TGTGCCACCAAACGTAGAGGAAAGGGACAGTACGCGAACACCGGGGAGCTGTTTTTT. The rearrangement links TRBV19 to TRBJ2-2, with 7 nucleotides matching TRBD1. In germline, CDR1 is LNHDA, CDR2 SQIVND (reference sequence). Trimming at V came to 10 bases and at J to 0 bases, leaving 20 bases not matched to a gene. This CDR3 is 19 amino acids long.

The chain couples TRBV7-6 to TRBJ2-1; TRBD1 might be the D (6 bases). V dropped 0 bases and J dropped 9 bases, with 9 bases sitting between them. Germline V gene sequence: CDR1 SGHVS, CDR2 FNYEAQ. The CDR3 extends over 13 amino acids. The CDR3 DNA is TGTGCCAGCAGCTTAGCCAGGACAGCTGAGCAGTTCTTC. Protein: CASSLARTAEQFF.

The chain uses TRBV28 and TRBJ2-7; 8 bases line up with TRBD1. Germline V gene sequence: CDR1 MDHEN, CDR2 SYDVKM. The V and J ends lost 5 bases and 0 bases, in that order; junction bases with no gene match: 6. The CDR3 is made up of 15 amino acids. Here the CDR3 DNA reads TGTGCCAGCAGTACCACCGGGACAGGCTCCTACGAGCAGTACTTC. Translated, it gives CASSTTGTGSYEQYF.

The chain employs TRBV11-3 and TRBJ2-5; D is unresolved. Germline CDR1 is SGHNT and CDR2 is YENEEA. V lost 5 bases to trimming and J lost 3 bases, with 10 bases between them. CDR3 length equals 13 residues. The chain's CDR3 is CASSPQSEETQYF. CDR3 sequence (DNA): TGTGCCAGCAGCCCCCAGTCCGAAGAGACCCAGTACTTC. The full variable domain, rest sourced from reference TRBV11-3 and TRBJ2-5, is EAGVVQSPRYKIIEKKQPVAFWCNPISGHNTLYWYLQNLGQGPELLIRYENEEAVDDSQLPKDRFSAERLKGVDSTLKIQPAELGDSAVYLCASSPQSEETQYFGPGTRLLVL.

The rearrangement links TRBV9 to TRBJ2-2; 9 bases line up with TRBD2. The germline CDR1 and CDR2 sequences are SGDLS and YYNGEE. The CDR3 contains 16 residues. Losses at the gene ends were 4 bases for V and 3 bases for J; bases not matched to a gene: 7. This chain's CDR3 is CASSRGLARDTGELFF. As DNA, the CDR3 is TGTGCCAGCAGCCGGGGACTAGCTAGGGACACCGGGGAGCTGTTTTTT.

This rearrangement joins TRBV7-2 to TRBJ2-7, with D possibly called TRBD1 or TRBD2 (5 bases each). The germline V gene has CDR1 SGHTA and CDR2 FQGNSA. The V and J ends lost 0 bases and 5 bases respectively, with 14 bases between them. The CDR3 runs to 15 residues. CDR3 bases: TGTGCCAGCAGCTTAGCGGTGAGGGACGGGAACGAGCAGTACTTC. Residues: CASSLAVRDGNEQYF.

The CDR3 bases are TGCAGCGTTGCGGCTGGAGAGACCCAGTACTTC. This translates into CSVAAGETQYF. This rearrangement joins TRBV29-1 to TRBJ2-5; no clear D gene. Germline CDR1 and CDR2: SQVTM and ANQGSEA. The CDR3 runs 11 residues. Trimming cost V 4 bases and J 4 bases, with 7 bases left between them.

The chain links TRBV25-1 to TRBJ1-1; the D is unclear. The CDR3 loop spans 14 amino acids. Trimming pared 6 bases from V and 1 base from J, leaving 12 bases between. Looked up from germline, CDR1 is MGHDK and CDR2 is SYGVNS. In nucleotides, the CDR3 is TGTGCCAGCAGCCTGGGGAGAAGGAACACTGAAGCTTTCTTT. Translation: CASSLGRRNTEAFF.

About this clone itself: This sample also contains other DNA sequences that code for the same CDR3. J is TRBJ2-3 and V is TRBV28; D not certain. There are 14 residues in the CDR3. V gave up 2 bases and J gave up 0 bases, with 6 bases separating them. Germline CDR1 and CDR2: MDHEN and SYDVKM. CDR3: CASSLAASTDTQYF. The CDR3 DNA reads TGTGCCAGCAGTTTAGCGGCTAGCACAGATACGCAGTATTTT.

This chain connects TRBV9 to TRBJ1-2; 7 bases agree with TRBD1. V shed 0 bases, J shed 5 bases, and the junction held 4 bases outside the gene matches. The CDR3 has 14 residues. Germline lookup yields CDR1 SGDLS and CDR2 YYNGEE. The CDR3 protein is CASSVDQGGYGYTF. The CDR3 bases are TGTGCCAGCAGCGTAGACCAGGGGGGGTATGGCTACACCTTC.

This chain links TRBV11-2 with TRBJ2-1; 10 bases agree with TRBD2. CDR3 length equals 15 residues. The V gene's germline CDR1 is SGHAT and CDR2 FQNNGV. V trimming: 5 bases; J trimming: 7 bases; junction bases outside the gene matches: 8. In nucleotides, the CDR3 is TGTGCCAGCAGCGCGCTAGCGGGAGAAGGGAATGAGCAGTTCTTC. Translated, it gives CASSALAGEGNEQFF. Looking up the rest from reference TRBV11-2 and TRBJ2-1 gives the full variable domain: EAGVAQSPRYKIIEKRQSVAFWCNPISGHATLYWYQQILGQGPKLLIQFQNNGVVDDSQLPKDRFSAERLKGVDSTLKIQPAKLEDSAVYLCASSALAGEGNEQFFGPGTRLTVL.

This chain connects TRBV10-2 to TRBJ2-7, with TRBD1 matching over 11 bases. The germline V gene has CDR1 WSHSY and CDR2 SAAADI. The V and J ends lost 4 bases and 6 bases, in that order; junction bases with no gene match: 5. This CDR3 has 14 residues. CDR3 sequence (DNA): TGCGCCAGCAGTGGGGCCGGGACAGGGGGCGAGCAGTACTTC. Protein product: CASSGAGTGGEQYF.

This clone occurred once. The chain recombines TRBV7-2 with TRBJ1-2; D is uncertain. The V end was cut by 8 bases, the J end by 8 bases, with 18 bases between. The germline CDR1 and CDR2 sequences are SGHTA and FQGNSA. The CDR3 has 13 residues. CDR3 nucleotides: TGTGCCAGCGGAGTACGGCTGTACGGCGGCTACACCTTC. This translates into CASGVRLYGGYTF.

CDR3 sequence: CASSQVVGGLHGADTQYF. The CDR3 region has the DNA TGCGCCAGCAGCCAAGTTGTGGGAGGCCTCCACGGGGCAGATACGCAGTATTTT. The gene calls are TRBV4-3 and TRBJ2-3, with TRBD2 as a possible D gene (6 bases). Trimming cost V 1 base and J 4 bases, with 21 bases left between them. Germline CDR1 and CDR2: LGHNA and YSLEER. CDR3 size: 18 residues.

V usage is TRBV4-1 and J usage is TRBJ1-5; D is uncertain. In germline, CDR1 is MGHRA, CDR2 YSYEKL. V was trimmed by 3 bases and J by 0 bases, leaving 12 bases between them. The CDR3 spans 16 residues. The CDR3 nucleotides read TGCGCCAGCAGCCATCCCCCGGGCGATAGCAATCAGCCCCAGCATTTT. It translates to CASSHPPGDSNQPQHF.

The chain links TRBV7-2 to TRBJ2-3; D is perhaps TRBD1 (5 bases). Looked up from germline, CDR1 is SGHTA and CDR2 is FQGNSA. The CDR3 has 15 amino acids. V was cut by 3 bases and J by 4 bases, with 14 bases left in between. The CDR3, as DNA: TGTGCCAGCAGCTTTGGGCAGGGAAGGTCAGATACGCAGTATTTT. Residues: CASSFGQGRSDTQYF. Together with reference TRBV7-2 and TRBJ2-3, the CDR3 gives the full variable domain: GAGVSQSPSNKVTEKGKDVELRCDPISGHTALYWYRQSLGQGLEFLIYFQGNSAPDKSGLPSDRFSAERTGGSVSTLTIQRTQQEDSAVYLCASSFGQGRSDTQYFGPGTRLTVL.

This CDR3 reads CSVEPRLRTVDEAFF. The CDR3 nucleotides are TGCAGCGTTGAACCTCGACTGCGCACAGTCGATGAAGCTTTCTTT. V and J are TRBV29-1 and TRBJ1-1; no definite D call. The V gene's germline CDR1 is SQVTM and CDR2 ANQGSEA. V dropped 2 bases and J dropped 7 bases, with 20 bases sitting between them. This CDR3 spans 15 amino acids.

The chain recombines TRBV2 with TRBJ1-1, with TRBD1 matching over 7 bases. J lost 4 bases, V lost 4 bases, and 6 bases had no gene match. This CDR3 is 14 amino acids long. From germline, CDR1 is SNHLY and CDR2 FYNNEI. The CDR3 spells CASSGDSVSTEAFF. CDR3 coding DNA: TGTGCCAGCAGTGGGGACAGCGTCTCCACTGAAGCTTTCTTT.

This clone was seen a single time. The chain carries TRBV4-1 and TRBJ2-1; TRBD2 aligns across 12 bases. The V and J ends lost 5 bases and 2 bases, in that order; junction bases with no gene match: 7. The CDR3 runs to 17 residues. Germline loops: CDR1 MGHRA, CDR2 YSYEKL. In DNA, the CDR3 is TGCGCCAGCAGCTACCGACTAGCGGGAGTAACCTACAATGAGCAGTTCTTC. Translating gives CASSYRLAGVTYNEQFF.

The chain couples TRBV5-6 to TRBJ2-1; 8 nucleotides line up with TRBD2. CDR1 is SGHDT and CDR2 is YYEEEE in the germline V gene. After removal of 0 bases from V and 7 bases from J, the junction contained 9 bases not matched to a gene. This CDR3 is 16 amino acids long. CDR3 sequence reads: CASSLGPSGSRNEQFF. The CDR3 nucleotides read TGTGCCAGCAGCTTGGGGCCGAGCGGGAGCCGGAATGAGCAGTTCTTC.